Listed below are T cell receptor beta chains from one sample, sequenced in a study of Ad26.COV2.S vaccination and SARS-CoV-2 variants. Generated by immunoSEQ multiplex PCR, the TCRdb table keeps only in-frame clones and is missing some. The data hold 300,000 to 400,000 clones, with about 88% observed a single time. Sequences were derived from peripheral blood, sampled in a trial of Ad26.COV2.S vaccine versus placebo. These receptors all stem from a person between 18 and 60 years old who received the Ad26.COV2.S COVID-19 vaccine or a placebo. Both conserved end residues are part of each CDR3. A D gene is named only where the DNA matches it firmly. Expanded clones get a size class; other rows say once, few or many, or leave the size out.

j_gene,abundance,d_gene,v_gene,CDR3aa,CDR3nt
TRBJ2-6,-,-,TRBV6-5,CASSYGSAGANVLTF,TGTGCCAGCAGTTATGGGTCAGCTGGGGCCAACGTCCTGACTTTC
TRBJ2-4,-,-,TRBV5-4,CASSLEDRPFQYF,TGTGCCAGCAGCTTGGAAGACAGGCCTTTTCAGTACTTC
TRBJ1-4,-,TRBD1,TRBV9,CASSMGWGQSNEKLFF,TGTGCCAGCAGTATGGGATGGGGACAGAGTAATGAAAAACTGTTTTTT
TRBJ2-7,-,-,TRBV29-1,CSVEGSKGEPYEQYF,TGCAGCGTTGAAGGGAGTAAAGGGGAGCCCTACGAGCAGTACTTC
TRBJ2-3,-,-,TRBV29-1,CSVGVGGTDTQYF,TGCAGCGTTGGTGTGGGGGGAACAGATACGCAGTATTTT
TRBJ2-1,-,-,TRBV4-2,CASSQGSELREQFF,TGTGCCAGCAGCCAAGGGTCTGAGTTACGAGAGCAGTTCTTC
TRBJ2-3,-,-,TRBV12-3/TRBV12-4,CASSLVGTDTQYF,TGTGCCAGCAGTTTGGTAGGAACAGATACGCAGTATTTT
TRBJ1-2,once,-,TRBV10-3,CAISSDRLNYGYTF,TGTGCCATCAGTAGCGACAGACTTAACTATGGCTACACCTTC
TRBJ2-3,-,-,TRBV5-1,CASSLSGLLDTQYF,TGCGCCAGCAGCTTGTCAGGGCTTCTAGATACGCAGTATTTT
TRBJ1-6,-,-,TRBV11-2,CASSLEGGRRSPLHF,TGTGCCAGCAGCTTAGAGGGGGGGCGGCGATCACCCCTCCACTTT
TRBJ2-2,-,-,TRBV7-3,CASSLTGNTGELFF,TGTGCCAGCAGCTTAACAGGGAATACCGGGGAGCTGTTTTTT
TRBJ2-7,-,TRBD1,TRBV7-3,CASMGQDYEQYF,TGTGCCAGTATGGGACAGGACTACGAGCAGTACTTC
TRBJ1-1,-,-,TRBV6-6,CASSYGGRPGAFF,TGTGCCAGCAGTTACGGGGGCCGCCCGGGAGCTTTCTTT
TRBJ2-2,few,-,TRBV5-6,CASSLVTRDAGELFF,TGTGCCAGCAGCTTGGTGACCAGGGACGCCGGGGAGCTGTTTTTT
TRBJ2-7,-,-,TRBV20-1,CSATREYEQYF,TGCAGTGCTACTCGGGAATACGAGCAGTACTTC
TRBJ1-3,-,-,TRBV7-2,CASSLAWAAGNTIYF,TGTGCCAGCAGTCTGGCGTGGGCAGCTGGAAACACCATATATTTT
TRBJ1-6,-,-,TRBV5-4,CASSKGRPLSDSPLHF,TGTGCCAGCAGCAAGGGACGGCCCCTTTCGGATTCACCCCTCCACTTT
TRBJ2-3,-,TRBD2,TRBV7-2,CASQPSGSSPDTQYF,TGTGCCAGCCAACCTAGCGGGTCGTCACCAGATACGCAGTATTTT
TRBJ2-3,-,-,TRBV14,CASSQLTGTDTQYF,TGTGCCAGCAGCCAACTTACAGGGACAGATACGCAGTATTTT
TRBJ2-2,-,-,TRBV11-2,CASSLDLGRANTGELFF,TGTGCCAGCAGCTTAGATCTTGGCAGGGCGAACACCGGGGAGCTGTTTTTT
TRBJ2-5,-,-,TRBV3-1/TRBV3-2,CASSQDRETQYF,TGTGCCAGCAGCCAAGATCGTGAGACCCAGTACTTC
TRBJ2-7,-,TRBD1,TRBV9,CASSTPGTGGSMYF,TGTGCCAGCAGCACTCCCGGGACAGGGGGCTCTATGTACTTC
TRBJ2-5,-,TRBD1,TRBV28,CASSRRTGIYQETQYF,TGTGCCAGCAGTAGGAGGACAGGCATATACCAAGAGACCCAGTACTTC
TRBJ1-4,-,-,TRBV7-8,CASSLYFLNEKLFF,TGTGCCAGCAGCTTATATTTCTTGAATGAAAAACTGTTTTTT
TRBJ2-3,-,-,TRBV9,CASSGGTNPTDTQYF,TGTGCCAGCAGCGGGGGGACAAACCCCACAGATACGCAGTATTTT
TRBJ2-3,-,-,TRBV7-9,CASSSTDTQYF,TGTGCCAGCAGCTCAACAGATACGCAGTATTTT
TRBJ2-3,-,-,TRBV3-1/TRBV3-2,CASSPQPGWTDTQYF,TGTGCCAGCAGCCCTCAACCGGGTTGGACAGATACGCAGTATTTT